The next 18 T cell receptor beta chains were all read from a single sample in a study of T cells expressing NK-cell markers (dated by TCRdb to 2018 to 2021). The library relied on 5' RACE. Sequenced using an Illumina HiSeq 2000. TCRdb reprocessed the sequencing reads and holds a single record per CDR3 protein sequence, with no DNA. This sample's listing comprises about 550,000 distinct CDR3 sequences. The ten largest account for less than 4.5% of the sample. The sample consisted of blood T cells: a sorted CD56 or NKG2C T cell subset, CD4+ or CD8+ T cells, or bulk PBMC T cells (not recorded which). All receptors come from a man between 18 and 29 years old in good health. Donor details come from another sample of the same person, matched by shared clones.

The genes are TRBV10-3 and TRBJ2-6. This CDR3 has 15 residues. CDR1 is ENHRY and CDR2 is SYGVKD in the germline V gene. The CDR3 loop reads CAIPAPLSGANVLTF.

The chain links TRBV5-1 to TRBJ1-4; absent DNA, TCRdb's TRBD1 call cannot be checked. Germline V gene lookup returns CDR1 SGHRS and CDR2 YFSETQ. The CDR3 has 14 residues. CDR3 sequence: CASSSNRGREKLFF.

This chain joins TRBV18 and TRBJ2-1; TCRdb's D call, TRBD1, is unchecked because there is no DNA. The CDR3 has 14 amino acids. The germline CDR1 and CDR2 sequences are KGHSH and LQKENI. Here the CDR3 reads CASSPPGTGGEQFF.

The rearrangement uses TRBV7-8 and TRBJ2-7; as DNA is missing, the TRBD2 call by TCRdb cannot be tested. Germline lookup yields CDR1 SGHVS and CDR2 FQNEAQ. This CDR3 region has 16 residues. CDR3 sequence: CASSLALLGTNYEQYF. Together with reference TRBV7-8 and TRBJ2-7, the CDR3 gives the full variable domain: GAGVSQSPRYKVAKRGQDVALRCDPISGHVSLFWYQQALGQGPEFLTYFQNEAQLDKSGLPSDRFFAERPEGSVSTLKIQRTQQEDSAVYLCASSLALLGTNYEQYFGPGTRLTVT.

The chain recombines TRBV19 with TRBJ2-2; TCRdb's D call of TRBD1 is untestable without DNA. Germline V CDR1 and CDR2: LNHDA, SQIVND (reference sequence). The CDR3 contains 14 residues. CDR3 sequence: CASRPRERSGELFF. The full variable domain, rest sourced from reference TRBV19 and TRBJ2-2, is DGGITQSPKYLFRKEGQNVTLSCEQNLNHDAMYWYRQDPGQGLRLIYYSQIVNDFQKGDIAEGYSVSREKKESFPLTVTSAQKNPTAFYLCASRPRERSGELFFGEGSRLTVL.

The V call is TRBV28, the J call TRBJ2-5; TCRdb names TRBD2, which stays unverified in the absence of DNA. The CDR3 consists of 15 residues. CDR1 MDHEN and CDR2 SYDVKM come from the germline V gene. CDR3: CASSFSGSLKETQYF. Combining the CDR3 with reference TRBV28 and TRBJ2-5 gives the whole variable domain DVKVTQSSRYLVKRTGEKVFLECVQDMDHENMFWYRQDPGLGLRLIYFSYDVKMKEKGDIPEGYSVSREKKERFSLILESASTNQTSMYLCASSFSGSLKETQYFGPGTRLLVL.

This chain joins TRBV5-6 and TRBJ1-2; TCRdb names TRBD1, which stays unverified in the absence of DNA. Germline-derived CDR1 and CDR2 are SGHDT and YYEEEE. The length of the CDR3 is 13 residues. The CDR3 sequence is CASSLRAGYGYTF.

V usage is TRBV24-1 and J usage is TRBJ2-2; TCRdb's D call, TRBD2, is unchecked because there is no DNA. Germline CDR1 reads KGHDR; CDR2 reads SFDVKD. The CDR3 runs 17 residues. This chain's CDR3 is CATQTAGGPINTGELFF.

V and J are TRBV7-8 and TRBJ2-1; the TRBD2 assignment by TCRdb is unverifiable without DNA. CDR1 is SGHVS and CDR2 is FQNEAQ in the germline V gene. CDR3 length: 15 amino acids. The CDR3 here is CASSPRSGSYNEQFF.

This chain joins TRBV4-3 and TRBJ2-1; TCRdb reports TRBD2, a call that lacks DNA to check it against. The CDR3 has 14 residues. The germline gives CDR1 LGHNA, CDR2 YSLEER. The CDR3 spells CASSQRERYNEQFF.

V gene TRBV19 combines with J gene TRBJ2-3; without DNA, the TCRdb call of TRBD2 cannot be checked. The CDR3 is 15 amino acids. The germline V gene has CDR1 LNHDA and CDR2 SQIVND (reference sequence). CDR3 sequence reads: CASSIGSGATDTQYF.

The CDR3: CASTNLEGQGPYEQYF. The chain joins TRBV12-3 or TRBV12-4 to TRBJ2-7; with no DNA, the TCRdb D assignment of TRBD1 cannot be verified. The CDR3 is 16 residues long.

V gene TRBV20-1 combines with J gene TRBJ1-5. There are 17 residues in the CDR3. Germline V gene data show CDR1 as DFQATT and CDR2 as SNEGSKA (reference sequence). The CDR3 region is CSARLVSDTFSNQPQHF.

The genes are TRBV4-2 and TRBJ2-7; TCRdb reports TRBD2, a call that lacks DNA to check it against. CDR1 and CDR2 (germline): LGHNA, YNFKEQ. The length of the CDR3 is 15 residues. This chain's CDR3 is CASSPRGGKAYEQYF.

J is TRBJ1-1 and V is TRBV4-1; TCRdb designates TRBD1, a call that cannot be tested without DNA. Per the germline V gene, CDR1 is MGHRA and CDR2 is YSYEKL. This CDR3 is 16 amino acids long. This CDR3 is CASSLNRDRGYTEAFF.

The CDR3 loop reads CASSQNAGQGAYNEQFF. The chain couples TRBV6-6 to TRBJ2-1; no DNA is available, so the TRBD1 call from TCRdb remains unchecked. Per germline, CDR1 MNHNY and CDR2 SVGAGI (reference sequence). CDR3 length equals 17 residues.

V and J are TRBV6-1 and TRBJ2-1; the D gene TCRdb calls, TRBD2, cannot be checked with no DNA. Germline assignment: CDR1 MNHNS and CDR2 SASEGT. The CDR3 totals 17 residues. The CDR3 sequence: CASSLRTSGRSYNEQFF.

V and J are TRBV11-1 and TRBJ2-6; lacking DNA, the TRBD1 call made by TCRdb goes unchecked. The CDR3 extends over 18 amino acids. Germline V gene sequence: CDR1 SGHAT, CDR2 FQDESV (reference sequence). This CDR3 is CASSFTGQGTGGANVLTF.